This T cell receptor beta chain appears in the sequencing data of a study of T-cell reconstitution after alpha-beta-depleted transplantation in children. V lost 1 base and J 10 bases, leaving 8 bases between the germline ends. The length of the CDR3 is 12 residues. Germline CDR1 and CDR2: SEHNR and FQNEAQ (reference sequence). This clonotype was detected only a few times. Construction of the TCRbeta library involved unique molecular identifiers. TCRdb re-derived calls from the PCR reads in MiXCR, one entry per CDR3 protein. The table shows 250,000 to 350,000 distinct CDR3 sequences, with approximately 9.8% occurring only once.

This material consisted of PBMCs from the stem cell graft donor, taken from the stem cell graft. This chain links TRBV7-9 with TRBJ2-1; D is uncertain. This clonotype was obtained from a human donor who donated a stem cell graft to a child with SCID. CDR3 nucleotide sequence: TGTGCCAGCAGCTTAGACGGCGGCGAGCAGTTCTTC. Translating it yields CASSLDGGEQFF.